This T cell receptor beta chain appears in the sequencing data of a study of shared clonotypes between healthy human individuals (dated by TCRdb to 2020 to 2021). Looking at the study overall: The cohort comprised two women and a few men aged 18 to 49 years. Different laboratories and diverse techniques were used to prepare libraries and sequence TCR repertoires, to increase sequencing depth and limit assay-specific biases. Between about 0.94 and 8.9 billion PBMCs per donor were obtained by leukapheresis. For each donor, CD4 naive and CD4 memory were each run on three plates, CD8 naive on two plates, and CD8 memory on one plate. Blood TCR repertoires of a handful of healthy adults were deeply sequenced to estimate repertoire size and the extent of clonotype sharing between individuals.

The V end loses 0 bases and the J end loses 7 bases, and a stretch of 14 bases separates them. The CDR3 runs 15 amino acids, cysteine and phenylalanine included. Just the 45-base CDR3 DNA is kept, in frame starting at base 1. CDR1 and CDR2 are read off the germline V gene as SGHAT and FQNNGV. The donors were healthy, HIV-negative adults who had no recently reported acute infections or vaccinations. All donors were Caucasian adults living in Nashville, Tennessee, USA. CD4+ T cells were enriched by magnetic negative selection, after which naive cells were positively selected on CD45RA and the negative fraction was taken as the memory subset. Blood was collected by leukapheresis, and PBMCs were isolated by Ficoll-Histopaque density gradient centrifugation and then cryopreserved in liquid nitrogen vapor phase. Purity and quantity of every magnetically sorted T cell population were checked by analytical flow cytometry. Each sorted fraction had its genomic DNA isolated and then quantified by UV absorbance on a Nanodrop 2000c.

The paper's findings and limits, for the study overall: Based on pairwise subsampling, the degree of clonotype sharing among donors was expected to be affected by sequencing depth. Rarefaction of sorted-subset datasets indicated incomplete sequencing despite the large sequencing depth. The small number of donors limited the genetic and exposure-history diversity represented. Only blood was sampled, and tissue TCR repertoires likely differ from those in blood. Compared with non-shared clonotypes, the clonotypes found in all four sorted-subset donors had higher generation probabilities. Estimated clonotype richness was generally larger for naive than for memory subsets. Approximately 5% of naive CD4, 3.5% of naive CD8, about 2.4% of memory CD4, and less than 0.45% of memory CD8 clonotypes were shared across a few donors.

As to this clone: Its recognized antigen is unknown. Per-nucleotide qualities are absent, and no much larger clonotype sits a single base away.

TCR CDR3 regions were amplified from genomic DNA by multiplex PCR using the deep immunoSEQ assay. Extracted genomic DNA from each cell subset was distributed evenly across all wells of several immunoSEQ 96-well plates, and each plate was treated as a replicate. For sorted subsets, 200 to 250 ng genomic DNA, equal to 25,000 to 35,000 T cell genomes, was loaded into each replicate PCR. Purified libraries were quantified with a Qubit 3.0 fluorometer, sized on a Bioanalyzer 2100, and re-quantified with the KAPA Library Quantification kit. Each immunoSEQ 96-well plate was sequenced on its own single-read 150-cycle Illumina NextSeq 550 flow cell. The authors' pipeline ran thus. Because the immunoSEQ output included only junctional sequences and no quality scores, the filtering could not be the same as the filtering used for full-length reads. To assign V/J genes and CDR3, sequences were annotated against IMGT germline references using PyIR, a Python wrapper for IgBLAST v1.9. Reads with weak V/J assignments (E-value above 1e-6), missing CDR3, stop codons, out-of-frame junctions, or ambiguous translated residues were removed. V3J clonotypes were defined as sequences sharing the same inferred V gene, J gene, and CDR3 amino acid sequence. The percentage overlap between two repertoires was calculated by dividing the number of shared unique clonotypes by the size of the smaller repertoire. Three approaches were used to assess repertoire richness: RTK rarefaction, the Chao1 estimator, and Recon v2.1 estimates of unobserved clonotypes. OLGA was used to compute generation probabilities for all TCRbeta clonotypes that the gDNA method yielded from a handful of donors. The table was pulled from immuneACCESS by TCRdb, which kept in-frame rearrangements only. Such tables lose some clones; where checked, under half of the loss comes from unresolved V genes, and the rest has no known cause. The D gene and trimming were derived from the DNA, and the V and J assignments and clone size from that table. This sample has about 1 million clones in its table, and around three quarters of those were observed once. Clones ranked in the top ten supply around 0.47% of the sample.

The sequenced sample consisted of memory CD4+ T cells from PBMCs. The sample's cell subset or site label, in plain terms: CD45RA-negative fraction. This chain is built from TRBV11-2 and TRBJ2-3; confidence is insufficient to name the D gene. The TCR was taken from a man aged 18 to 35 in good health. Some clones in this sample may be carry-over from other donors' samples. CDR3 sequence: CASSLDPSSQNTQYF. The sequenced DNA is TGTGCCAGCAGCTTAGATCCTTCCAGTCAGAATACGCAGTATTTT.